This T cell receptor (beta chain) was identified in a study of molecular identifiers for immune sequencing clone quantification. TCRdb recomputed calls from the PCR reads with MiXCR, one row per CDR3 protein. The sample yields around 40,000 distinct CDR3 sequences, around 21% seen once. General study points: In naive cells, under 1% of molecules belonged to clones above 20 RNA copies, against over 97% in effector cells. The study reportedly detected spiked Jurkat TCR RNA from one cell among 1.1 million or so naive cells.

CDR1 is SGHTA, CDR2 FQGNSA, per germline. V lost 1 base and J 0 bases, leaving 6 bases between the germline ends. The CDR3 runs 14 residues. By share of the sample, this clonotype is medium-sized. The antigen remains unidentified. The sequenced sample was naive CD8+ T cells from blood, with Jurkat cell RNA spiked in. Noted subset: FACS-sorted CD8+CD4-CCR7+CD45RA+ naive T cells. This TCR was recovered from a human donor in good health. Some libraries in this study had Jurkat cell RNA spiked in. This chain connects TRBV7-2 to TRBJ2-5; D gene uncertain. CDR3 nucleotide sequence: TGTGCCAGCAGCTTAGGAAGGTACCAAGAGACCCAGTACTTC. Translated: CASSLGRYQETQYF.